Listed below are T cell receptor beta chains from one sample, sequenced in a study of blood T cell repertoires in COVID-19. The assay was immunoSEQ multiplex PCR, and TCRdb's table has in-frame clones only and misses some. Of roughly 150,000 clones in the sample, approximately 80% were seen once. Sequenced material: peripheral blood. The receptors originated from a man between 60 and 70 years old with acute or convalescent COVID-19. The CDR3 runs from the conserved cysteine through the conserved F or W. A D gene is named only where the DNA matches it firmly. Part of the rows lack a size; the others show once, few, many or a class for expanded clones.

abundance: NA
v_gene: TRBV5-1
len: 15
j_gene: TRBJ1-2
d_gene: TRBD1
CDR3aa: CASSPEGQANLGYTF
CDR3nt: TGCGCCAGCAGCCCGGAGGGACAGGCGAACCTTGGCTACACCTTC

abundance: once
v_gene: TRBV29-1
len: 13
j_gene: TRBJ1-1
d_gene: TRBD1
CDR3aa: CSVVKGADTEAFF
CDR3nt: TGCAGCGTTGTGAAGGGGGCGGACACTGAAGCTTTCTTT

abundance: NA
v_gene: TRBV7-6
len: 16
j_gene: TRBJ2-6
d_gene: NA
CDR3aa: CASSSSEGTGANVLTF
CDR3nt: TGTGCCAGCAGCTCATCGGAGGGTACGGGGGCCAACGTCCTGACTTTC

abundance: NA
v_gene: TRBV10-3
len: 13
j_gene: TRBJ1-1
d_gene: NA
CDR3aa: CAITMEGNTEAFF
CDR3nt: TGTGCCATCACCATGGAGGGGAACACTGAAGCTTTCTTT

abundance: few
v_gene: TRBV7-2
len: 14
j_gene: TRBJ1-1
d_gene: NA
CDR3aa: CASSPSGYITEAFF
CDR3nt: TGTGCCAGCAGCCCAAGCGGGTATATCACTGAAGCTTTCTTT

abundance: NA
v_gene: TRBV7-2
len: 17
j_gene: TRBJ2-1
d_gene: TRBD2
CDR3aa: CASSLSGLAGLNNEQFF
CDR3nt: TGTGCCAGCAGCCTTTCAGGACTAGCGGGCCTCAACAATGAGCAGTTCTTC

abundance: NA
v_gene: TRBV6-2/TRBV6-3
len: 14
j_gene: TRBJ1-5
d_gene: TRBD1
CDR3aa: CASSSRQGAQPQHF
CDR3nt: TGTGCCAGCAGTTCCCGACAGGGGGCCCAGCCCCAGCATTTT

abundance: NA
v_gene: TRBV5-5
len: 15
j_gene: TRBJ1-1
d_gene: NA
CDR3aa: CASSSRAWGNTEAFF
CDR3nt: TGTGCCAGCAGCTCGAGGGCGTGGGGGAACACTGAAGCTTTCTTT

abundance: once
v_gene: TRBV30
len: 14
j_gene: TRBJ1-6
d_gene: NA
CDR3aa: CAWQSGDKNSPLHF
CDR3nt: TGTGCCTGGCAGTCAGGGGACAAAAATTCACCCCTCCACTTT

abundance: NA
v_gene: TRBV30
len: 14
j_gene: TRBJ1-2
d_gene: NA
CDR3aa: CAWSAPRPAYGYTF
CDR3nt: TGTGCCTGGAGCGCCCCTAGGCCGGCCTATGGCTACACCTTC

abundance: NA
v_gene: TRBV7-7
len: 14
j_gene: TRBJ2-5
d_gene: NA
CDR3aa: CASSHSAGQETQYF
CDR3nt: TGTGCTAGCAGCCACTCAGCGGGCCAAGAGACCCAGTACTTC

abundance: NA
v_gene: TRBV27
len: 18
j_gene: TRBJ1-5
d_gene: TRBD1
CDR3aa: CASSLLPPGQGFNQPQHF
CDR3nt: TGTGCCAGCAGTTTATTGCCCCCGGGACAGGGGTTTAATCAGCCCCAGCATTTT

abundance: NA
v_gene: TRBV6-2/TRBV6-3
len: 14
j_gene: TRBJ1-1
d_gene: TRBD1
CDR3aa: CASSTPDRAVGAFF
CDR3nt: TGTGCCAGCAGTACACCCGACAGGGCGGTGGGAGCTTTCTTT

abundance: NA
v_gene: TRBV18
len: 13
j_gene: TRBJ1-1
d_gene: NA
CDR3aa: CASSPRENTEAFF
CDR3nt: TGTGCCAGCTCACCACGAGAGAACACTGAAGCTTTCTTT

abundance: NA
v_gene: TRBV27
len: 14
j_gene: TRBJ1-1
d_gene: NA
CDR3aa: CASSSQTENTEAFF
CDR3nt: TGTGCCAGCAGTTCCCAGACAGAGAACACTGAAGCTTTCTTT

abundance: NA
v_gene: TRBV6-5
len: 15
j_gene: TRBJ1-3
d_gene: TRBD1
CDR3aa: CASSYSTGLGNTIYF
CDR3nt: TGTGCCAGCAGTTACTCGACAGGGCTTGGAAACACCATATATTTT

abundance: NA
v_gene: TRBV28
len: 15
j_gene: TRBJ1-6
d_gene: TRBD1
CDR3aa: CASSVIDRANSPLHF
CDR3nt: TGTGCCAGCAGTGTCATCGACAGGGCCAATTCACCCCTCCACTTT

abundance: NA
v_gene: TRBV29-1
len: 14
j_gene: TRBJ2-1
d_gene: TRBD2
CDR3aa: CSVHPSGGADEQFF
CDR3nt: TGCAGCGTCCATCCTAGCGGGGGGGCCGATGAGCAGTTCTTC

abundance: few
v_gene: TRBV7-9
len: 14
j_gene: TRBJ2-1
d_gene: TRBD1
CDR3aa: CASSLTGGLNEQFF
CDR3nt: TGTGCCAGCAGCTTAACAGGGGGCTTGAATGAGCAGTTCTTC

abundance: NA
v_gene: TRBV6-5
len: 16
j_gene: TRBJ1-2
d_gene: NA
CDR3aa: CASSYLGQGINYGYTF
CDR3nt: TGTGCCAGCAGTTACTTGGGGCAGGGGATAAACTATGGCTACACCTTC

abundance: NA
v_gene: TRBV4-3
len: 17
j_gene: TRBJ1-4
d_gene: NA
CDR3aa: CASSHLWSEGVNEKLFF
CDR3nt: TGCGCCAGCAGCCATTTGTGGTCTGAGGGGGTTAATGAAAAACTGTTTTTT

abundance: NA
v_gene: TRBV2
len: 14
j_gene: TRBJ1-4
d_gene: TRBD1
CDR3aa: CASGATGVGEKLFF
CDR3nt: TGTGCCAGCGGGGCAACAGGGGTGGGTGAAAAACTGTTTTTT

abundance: NA
v_gene: TRBV29-1
len: 12
j_gene: TRBJ1-1
d_gene: NA
CDR3aa: CSVGQTNTEAFF
CDR3nt: TGCAGCGTTGGACAGACGAACACTGAAGCTTTCTTT

abundance: NA
v_gene: TRBV5-5
len: 16
j_gene: TRBJ1-6
d_gene: NA
CDR3aa: CASSWGGGVPESPLHF
CDR3nt: TGTGCCAGCAGCTGGGGCGGTGGGGTCCCCGAGTCACCCCTCCACTTT

abundance: NA
v_gene: TRBV7-2
len: 17
j_gene: TRBJ2-2
d_gene: TRBD2
CDR3aa: CASSWTSGGAATGELFF
CDR3nt: TGTGCCAGCAGCTGGACTAGCGGGGGGGCCGCAACCGGGGAGCTGTTTTTT

abundance: NA
v_gene: TRBV6-1
len: 15
j_gene: TRBJ1-4
d_gene: TRBD1
CDR3aa: CASSEPGTGVEKLFF
CDR3nt: TGTGCCAGCAGTGAACCCGGGACAGGGGTTGAAAAACTGTTTTTT

abundance: NA
v_gene: TRBV5-6
len: 16
j_gene: TRBJ2-7
d_gene: TRBD1
CDR3aa: CASSFNRDRAGYEQYF
CDR3nt: TGTGCCAGCAGCTTTAACCGGGACAGGGCTGGCTACGAGCAGTACTTC

abundance: NA
v_gene: TRBV7-3
len: 15
j_gene: TRBJ2-5
d_gene: TRBD1
CDR3aa: CASSLGTGVGETQYF
CDR3nt: TGTGCCAGCAGCTTAGGGACAGGGGTAGGGGAGACCCAGTACTTC

abundance: NA
v_gene: TRBV19
len: 15
j_gene: TRBJ2-7
d_gene: NA
CDR3aa: CASSTDSGKNYEQYF
CDR3nt: TGTGCCAGTAGTACAGATTCAGGGAAGAACTACGAGCAGTACTTC

abundance: NA
v_gene: TRBV7-8
len: 17
j_gene: TRBJ2-7
d_gene: NA
CDR3aa: CASSSFFRQTPFYEQYF
CDR3nt: TGTGCCAGCAGCTCCTTCTTTAGACAGACGCCTTTCTACGAGCAGTACTTC

abundance: once
v_gene: TRBV30
len: 11
j_gene: TRBJ2-7
d_gene: NA
CDR3aa: CAWTLGGREYF
CDR3nt: TGTGCCTGGACCCTGGGGGGACGAGAGTACTTC

abundance: NA
v_gene: TRBV29-1
len: 14
j_gene: TRBJ2-1
d_gene: TRBD2
CDR3aa: CSVEMAGGADEQFF
CDR3nt: TGCAGCGTTGAGATGGCGGGGGGGGCTGATGAGCAGTTCTTC

abundance: few
v_gene: TRBV28
len: 14
j_gene: TRBJ1-1
d_gene: NA
CDR3aa: CASSLSAGNTEAFF
CDR3nt: TGTGCCAGCAGTTTATCGGCAGGGAACACTGAAGCTTTCTTT

abundance: NA
v_gene: TRBV6-6
len: 17
j_gene: TRBJ2-5
d_gene: TRBD2
CDR3aa: CASSPHPSGASQETQYF
CDR3nt: TGTGCCAGCAGTCCCCACCCAAGCGGGGCCTCCCAAGAGACCCAGTACTTC

abundance: NA
v_gene: TRBV25-1
len: 12
j_gene: TRBJ2-7
d_gene: NA
CDR3aa: CASSGQVHEQYF
CDR3nt: TGTGCCAGCAGTGGACAGGTCCACGAGCAGTACTTC

abundance: NA
v_gene: TRBV7-2
len: 15
j_gene: TRBJ2-1
d_gene: TRBD2
CDR3aa: CASSLGLAGSNEQFF
CDR3nt: TGTGCCAGCAGCTTAGGCCTAGCGGGGAGCAATGAGCAGTTCTTC

abundance: NA
v_gene: TRBV18
len: 13
j_gene: TRBJ1-1
d_gene: TRBD1
CDR3aa: CASSRTGDTEAFF
CDR3nt: TGTGCCAGCTCACGGACAGGGGACACTGAAGCTTTCTTT

abundance: NA
v_gene: TRBV6-6
len: 13
j_gene: TRBJ1-2
d_gene: NA
CDR3aa: CASKAMVDSGYTF
CDR3nt: TGTGCCAGCAAGGCTATGGTCGACAGCGGCTACACCTTC

abundance: NA
v_gene: TRBV19
len: 13
j_gene: TRBJ1-3
d_gene: NA
CDR3aa: CASSSFLANTIYF
CDR3nt: TGTGCCAGTAGTTCATTCTTAGCAAACACCATATATTTT

abundance: NA
v_gene: TRBV5-6
len: 15
j_gene: TRBJ2-7
d_gene: TRBD1
CDR3aa: CASSEAGTGTYEQYF
CDR3nt: TGTGCCAGCAGCGAGGCCGGGACAGGGACCTACGAGCAGTACTTC

abundance: NA
v_gene: TRBV6-5
len: 16
j_gene: TRBJ1-1
d_gene: TRBD1
CDR3aa: CASSYLDRGWGTEAFF
CDR3nt: TGTGCCAGCAGTTACTTGGACAGGGGTTGGGGCACTGAAGCTTTCTTT

abundance: NA
v_gene: TRBV29-1
len: 13
j_gene: TRBJ2-7
d_gene: NA
CDR3aa: CSVRGGGQHEQYF
CDR3nt: TGCAGCGTGCGAGGAGGGGGCCAGCACGAGCAGTACTTC

abundance: NA
v_gene: TRBV6-2/TRBV6-3
len: 21
j_gene: TRBJ2-6
d_gene: TRBD1
CDR3aa: CASSYDPSGQGALSGANVLTF
CDR3nt: TGTGCCAGCAGTTACGACCCCTCAGGACAGGGGGCCCTTTCTGGGGCCAACGTCCTGACTTTC

abundance: NA
v_gene: TRBV29-1
len: 13
j_gene: TRBJ2-7
d_gene: NA
CDR3aa: CSVKARESYEQYF
CDR3nt: TGCAGCGTTAAGGCTAGGGAGTCCTACGAGCAGTACTTC

abundance: NA
v_gene: TRBV30
len: 15
j_gene: TRBJ1-5
d_gene: TRBD1
CDR3aa: CAWRDRDRGFQPQHF
CDR3nt: TGTGCCTGGAGGGACCGGGACAGGGGCTTTCAGCCCCAGCATTTT

abundance: NA
v_gene: TRBV5-4
len: 16
j_gene: TRBJ2-1
d_gene: NA
CDR3aa: CASSLGQISSYNEQFF
CDR3nt: TGTGCCAGCAGCTTGGGACAGATTAGCTCCTACAATGAGCAGTTCTTC

abundance: NA
v_gene: TRBV21-1
len: 16
j_gene: TRBJ1-1
d_gene: NA
CDR3aa: CASSKEQGAKNTEAFF
CDR3nt: TGTGCCAGCAGCAAAGAGCAGGGGGCGAAGAACACTGAAGCTTTCTTT

abundance: many
v_gene: TRBV2
len: 15
j_gene: TRBJ1-6
d_gene: TRBD1
CDR3aa: CASSSRDREYSPLHF
CDR3nt: TGTGCCAGCAGTTCCCGGGACAGGGAATATTCACCCCTCCACTTT

abundance: NA
v_gene: TRBV6-2/TRBV6-3
len: 15
j_gene: TRBJ2-3
d_gene: NA
CDR3aa: CASSYRRREADTQYF
CDR3nt: TGTGCCAGCAGTTATAGGCGCAGGGAGGCAGATACGCAGTATTTT

abundance: NA
v_gene: TRBV3-1/TRBV3-2
len: 17
j_gene: TRBJ1-3
d_gene: NA
CDR3aa: CASSQDRHSFSGNTIYF
CDR3nt: TGTGCCAGCAGCCAAGATAGGCACAGCTTCTCTGGAAACACCATATATTTT